The clone carrying this T cell receptor (beta chain) was counted once. Its target is unknown. These data belong to a study of blood T cells in healthy people across ages. Broader study findings: Long-lived donors carried more naive CD4+ cells and greater diversity than aged donors. Strong correlation linked observed beta diversity and percent naive T cells.

Alongside a J-beta primer mix, a sample-barcoded 5' primer served in a second PCR lasting about 6 to 11 cycles. TCRdb re-analysed the 5' RACE reads in MiXCR, keeping a single row per CDR3 protein. The table lists 730,000 or so distinct CDR3 sequences, more than 40% of them singletons. V lost 2 bases to trimming and J lost 5 bases, with 14 bases between them. Germline CDR1 and CDR2: MNHEY and SMNVEV (reference sequence). The CDR3 totals 15 residues. The source of this sequence is a woman in her sixties in good health. The rearrangement uses TRBV27 and TRBJ2-3, with a tentative D call TRBD1 (6 bases). The sequencing input was blood. CDR3 bases: TGTGCCAGCAGTTTAAGGAACAGGGAGAGAGATACGCAGTATTTT. It encodes CASSLRNRERDTQYF.